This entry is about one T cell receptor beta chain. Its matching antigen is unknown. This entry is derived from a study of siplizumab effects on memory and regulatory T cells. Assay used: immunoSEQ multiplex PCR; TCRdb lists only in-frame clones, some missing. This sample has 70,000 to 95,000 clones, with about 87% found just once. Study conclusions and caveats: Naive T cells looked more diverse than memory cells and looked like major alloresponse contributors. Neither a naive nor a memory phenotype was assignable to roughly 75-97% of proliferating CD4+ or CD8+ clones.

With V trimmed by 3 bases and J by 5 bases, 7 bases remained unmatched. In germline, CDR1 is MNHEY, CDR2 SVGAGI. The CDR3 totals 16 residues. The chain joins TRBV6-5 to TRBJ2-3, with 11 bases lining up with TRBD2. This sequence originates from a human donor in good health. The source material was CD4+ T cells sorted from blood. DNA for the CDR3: TGTGCCAGCAGTTATTCACTAGCGGGAGTGGGAGATACGCAGTATTTT. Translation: CASSYSLAGVGDTQYF.